This paragraph covers one TCR beta chain sequence. Its antigen is unknown. The germline V gene encodes CDR1 SGHNT and CDR2 YENEEA. The junction had 2 bases not matched to a gene; V was cut back by 5 bases and J by 0 bases. The CDR3 covers 14 residues. The time point here: patch test 1, 2 weeks after DPC sensitization. Treatment described: therapeutic diphenylcyclopropenone sensitization with weekly scalp DPC. Under the authors' procedure: Sample-level TCR yields exhibited a median of around 100,000, with a range of roughly 20,000 to 750,000. Using its own MiXCR run on the RACE reads, TCRdb lists one record per CDR3 protein. TCRdb's processing, not the authors', yielded these V and J calls. This table holds around 150,000 distinct CDR3 sequences, approximately 14% found once. These data are taken from a study of human T cells and chemical hapten exposure. About the study: Women made up most patients, who had alopecia areata, totalis or universalis.

General study findings and limits: Expanded TCRs formed significantly more large CDR3 similarity clusters than controls.

V is TRBV11-3 and J is TRBJ2-3; 7 nucleotides match TRBD1. Here the sequenced sample was whole blood, taken in connection with sensitization to the hapten diphenylcyclopropenone (DPC). This TCR was recovered from a woman in her 30s with alopecia areata. Some clones in this sample may be carry-over from other donors' samples. The chain's CDR3 is CASSKQGSTDTQYF. The CDR3 DNA follows: TGTGCCAGCAGCAAACAGGGGAGCACAGATACGCAGTATTTT. Using reference TRBV11-3 and TRBJ2-3 for the parts outside the CDR3, the full variable domain is EAGVVQSPRYKIIEKKQPVAFWCNPISGHNTLYWYLQNLGQGPELLIRYENEEAVDDSQLPKDRFSAERLKGVDSTLKIQPAELGDSAVYLCASSKQGSTDTQYFGPGTRLTVL.